The 26 T cell receptor beta chains given below trace back to one sample, sequenced in a study of blood T cells in healthy people across ages. Combining a sample-barcoded 5' primer with a J-beta primer mix, a second PCR ran for about 6 to 12 cycles. One entry per CDR3 protein, called by TCRdb with MiXCR from the 5' RACE reads. The table lists 630,000 or so distinct CDR3 sequences, roughly 32% of them singletons, with approximately 15% in the top ten. Sequences were obtained from blood. These receptor sequences come from a woman older than 75 in good health.

The rearrangement joins TRBV28 to TRBJ2-4; D ambiguous. Trimming shortened V by 5 bases and J by 0 bases, and 11 bases separated the two germline ends. The CDR3 is 15 residues long. CDR1 MDHEN and CDR2 SYDVKM come from the germline V gene. CDR3 in amino acids: CASSRLSKAKNIQYF. DNA of the CDR3: TGTGCCAGCAGTCGCCTATCTAAAGCCAAAAACATTCAGTACTTC.

Many counts were recorded for this clonotype. The chain links TRBV29-1 to TRBJ2-5, with TRBD2 identical over 8 bases. The CDR3 consists of 14 residues. J gave up 9 bases and V 4 bases, and 13 bases lay outside the gene matches. The germline gives CDR1 SQVTM, CDR2 ANQGSEA. The CDR3 sequence is CSVAPDGGDLSQYF. The CDR3 DNA sequence: TGCAGCGTTGCCCCTGACGGGGGGGACCTGTCCCAGTACTTC.

The chain's CDR3 is CATSDSGTAAGYGYTF. The CDR3 nucleotides read TGTGCCACCAGTGATTCCGGGACGGCGGCCGGGTATGGCTACACCTTC. V is TRBV24-1 and J is TRBJ1-2; D perhaps matches TRBD1 (5 bases). The CDR3 contains 16 residues. Looked up from germline, CDR1 is KGHDR and CDR2 is SFDVKD. V lost 2 bases, J lost 5 bases, and 17 bases lay in between.

This clonotype was seen many times. The chain carries TRBV18 and TRBJ2-7; 8 nucleotides align to TRBD1. The germline V gene has CDR1 KGHSH and CDR2 LQKENI. J gave up 3 bases and V 2 bases, and 6 bases lay outside the gene matches. This CDR3 comprises 15 residues. The CDR3 loop reads CASSPSRTGNYEQYF. The CDR3 DNA reads TGTGCCAGCTCACCATCTAGGACAGGGAACTACGAGCAGTACTTC.

As regards this clonotype: This may come from a read error, since a much larger clone is one base off. The chain couples TRBV10-3 to TRBJ2-3; no clear D. The germline V gene has CDR1 ENHRY and CDR2 SYGVKD. The CDR3 runs 13 residues. The CDR3 DNA sequence: TGTACCATCAGCGATTCTAGCACAGATACGCAGTATTTT. Protein: CTISDSSTDTQYF.

The chain uses TRBV5-1 and TRBJ2-3; D not certain. Trimming shortened V by 0 bases and J by 4 bases, and 6 bases separated the two germline ends. The CDR3 is made up of 13 amino acids. Germline assignment: CDR1 SGHRS and CDR2 YFSETQ. The CDR3 nucleotides are TGCGCCAGCAGCTTGGTTATGGCAGATACGCAGTATTTT. Residues: CASSLVMADTQYF.

This clonotype was seen repeatedly, ten times or more. The chain links TRBV5-1 to TRBJ2-3; TRBD2 matches 8 bases. V dropped 4 bases and J dropped 4; count of bases not matched to a gene: 11. Per germline, CDR1 SGHRS and CDR2 YFSETQ. The CDR3 runs to 16 residues. Here the CDR3 DNA reads TGCGCCAGCAGCCTCATAAGAACGGGGGGGTCAGATACGCAGTATTTT. Amino acids: CASSLIRTGGSDTQYF.

The genes are TRBV29-1 and TRBJ2-1; D unclear. The CDR3 extends over 12 amino acids. Between the trimmed V and J ends, which lost 4 bases and 9 bases, there was a span of 13 bases. The germline V gene has CDR1 SQVTM and CDR2 ANQGSEA. CDR3 coding DNA: TGCAGCGTTGGAAAGGTAGGGTCTGAGCAGTTCTTC. Residues: CSVGKVGSEQFF.

The genes are TRBV7-8 and TRBJ1-5, with 10 bases matching TRBD1. Looked up from germline, CDR1 is SGHVS and CDR2 is FQNEAQ. Trimming at V came to 5 bases and at J to 5 bases, leaving 3 bases not matched to a gene. The CDR3 has 14 residues. CDR3 protein: CASSPGTGDQPQHF. CDR3 nucleotides: TGTGCCAGCAGCCCCGGGACAGGGGATCAGCCCCAGCATTTT.

The genes are TRBV12-3 or TRBV12-4 and TRBJ2-6; 8 nucleotides align to TRBD1. V shed 7 bases and J 0 bases; nucleotides not matched to a gene: 8. This CDR3 is built from 17 residues. The CDR3 DNA reads as TGTGCCAGCACCCTTGGGACAGGTAGCTCTGGGGCCAACGTCCTGACTTTC. Translated, it gives CASTLGTGSSGANVLTF.

In its sample, this clonotype was seen once. V usage is TRBV10-3 and J usage is TRBJ2-7; the D call may be TRBD1 or TRBD2 (5 bases each). Germline CDR1 and CDR2: ENHRY and SYGVKD. Trimming took off 4 bases at V and 5 bases at J, with 9 bases between the two ends. This CDR3 region has 12 residues. The CDR3 spells CAISGGPDEQYF. Written as DNA, the CDR3 is TGTGCCATCAGTGGGGGACCTGACGAGCAGTACTTC.

This clonotype was recorded many times. CDR3 sequence: CAISESRGTYGYTF. The CDR3 coding sequence is TGTGCCATCAGTGAGTCGAGGGGGACCTATGGCTACACCTTC. V and J are TRBV10-3 and TRBJ1-2, with a tentative D call TRBD1 (6 bases). Germline loops: CDR1 ENHRY, CDR2 SYGVKD. The CDR3 has 14 residues. Trimming stripped 0 bases from V and 4 bases from J, with 9 bases between.

This sequence joins TRBV9 and TRBJ2-2; D is possibly TRBD2 (5 bases). V was cut by 3 bases and J by 7 bases, with 19 bases left in between. Germline-derived CDR1 and CDR2 are SGDLS and YYNGEE. CDR3 length: 16 residues. The CDR3 sequence: CASSAAGTSGLGELFF. The CDR3 DNA sequence: TGTGCCAGCAGCGCTGCTGGAACTAGTGGCCTCGGGGAGCTGTTTTTT.

This clonotype has ten or more counts. The chain couples TRBV5-1 to TRBJ1-1; weak D call: TRBD1 (5 bases). Germline-derived CDR1 and CDR2 are SGHRS and YFSETQ. This CDR3 region has 15 residues. The V gene lost 2 bases and the J gene lost 2 bases, with 13 bases spanning the gap. Here the CDR3 reads CASSFTGRGNTEAFF. The CDR3 DNA sequence: TGCGCCAGCAGCTTTACCGGGAGGGGTAACACTGAAGCTTTCTTT. The full variable domain, completed using reference TRBV5-1 and TRBJ1-1, is KAGVTQTPRYLIKTRGQQVTLSCSPISGHRSVSWYQQTPGQGLQFLFEYFSETQRNKGNFPGRFSGRQFSNSRSEMNVSTLELGDSALYLCASSFTGRGNTEAFFGQGTRLTVV.

This clonotype was seen repeatedly, ten times or more. CDR3 loop: CATSTLNSYGSEQYF. The CDR3 coding sequence is TGTGCCACCAGCACCTTGAACAGCTATGGGTCCGAGCAGTACTTC. The J gene is TRBJ2-5, the V gene TRBV15; D not resolved. The better agreement between TRBJ2-7 and the DNA end casts doubt on the J call. The CDR3 is 15 residues long. Germline V gives CDR1 LNHNV, CDR2 YYDKDF (reference sequence).

In its sample, this clonotype was seen a few times. This chain connects TRBV19 to TRBJ2-5; D perhaps matches TRBD1 (5 bases). The germline CDR1 and CDR2 sequences are LNHDA and SQIVND (reference sequence). Trimming took 3 bases from V and 5 from J, leaving 10 bases between them. This CDR3 has 13 residues. The DNA of the CDR3 is TGTGCCAGTAGTATGGCAGGGTTGGAGACCCAGTACTTC. Translated, it gives CASSMAGLETQYF.

This clonotype was seen only once. V is TRBV12-3 or TRBV12-4 and J is TRBJ2-7, with TRBD2 matching over 8 bases. Trimming cost V 5 bases and J 1 base; bases outside gene matches: 10. CDR3 size: 16 residues. CDR3 amino acids: CASSQDSGEASYEQYF. CDR3 nucleotide sequence: TGTGCCAGCAGTCAAGATAGCGGGGAGGCGTCCTACGAGCAGTACTTC.

This clonotype appeared many times. The genes are TRBV2 and TRBJ2-1; TRBD2 matches 14 bases. Trimming at V came to 8 bases and at J to 8 bases, leaving 17 bases not matched to a gene. The length of the CDR3 is 18 residues. CDR1 and CDR2 from the germline V gene are SNHLY and FYNNEI. CDR3 region: CASEGFGTSGGEGDEQFF. CDR3 DNA: TGTGCCAGCGAAGGATTCGGGACTAGCGGGGGAGAGGGGGATGAGCAGTTCTTC.

This clonotype is a singleton in its sample. The V call is TRBV5-1, the J call TRBJ2-1; D may match TRBD1 or TRBD2 (5 bases each). Trimming left V 3 bases short and J 2 bases short, with 12 bases between. The CDR3 loop spans 15 amino acids. Looked up from germline, CDR1 is SGHRS and CDR2 is YFSETQ. The CDR3 sequence is CASSWDGSPYNEQFF. Here the CDR3 DNA reads TGCGCCAGCAGCTGGGACGGGTCACCCTACAATGAGCAGTTCTTC.

The chain has TRBV28 and TRBJ2-1, with TRBD2 matching over 12 bases. Germline V lookup: CDR1 MDHEN, CDR2 SYDVKM. V was pared by 8 bases and J by 6 bases, with 2 bases of the junction left unmatched. The CDR3 has 13 amino acids. CDR3 bases: TGTGCCAGCCGGACTAGCGGGGTCAATGAGCAGTTCTTC. Translated, it gives CASRTSGVNEQFF.

Many counts were recorded for this clonotype. The chain combines TRBV18 with TRBJ2-6, with 9 bases identical to TRBD1. The V gene's germline CDR1 is KGHSH and CDR2 LQKENI. This CDR3 is built from 20 residues. The V gene end was trimmed by 2 bases and the J gene end by 0 bases; junction bases not matched to a gene: 11. The CDR3 sequence: CASSPLSLDRGSSGANVLTF. In DNA form, the CDR3 reads TGTGCCAGCTCACCATTATCTTTGGACAGGGGCAGCTCTGGGGCCAACGTCCTGACTTTC.

The V and J genes are TRBV7-9 and TRBJ2-1, with D unresolved. V was pared by 5 bases and J by 12 bases, with 17 bases between. Germline-derived CDR1 and CDR2 are SEHNR and FQNEAQ (reference sequence). This CDR3 region has 13 residues. Written as DNA, the CDR3 is TGTGCCAGCAGCGTACTCTATAGTCCCTGGCAGTTCTTC. Its protein product is CASSVLYSPWQFF.

This clonotype occurred many times. This chain joins TRBV7-8 and TRBJ2-7, with unresolved D. Germline-derived CDR1 and CDR2 are SGHVS and FQNEAQ. V was shortened by 1 base and J by 5 bases, with 6 bases between the two germline ends. CDR3 length: 12 amino acids. The CDR3 is CASSLVGNEQYF. The CDR3 DNA sequence: TGTGCCAGCAGCTTAGTAGGGAACGAGCAGTACTTC.

The chain combines TRBV20-1 with TRBJ1-6, with 12 bases identical to TRBD1. J gave up 10 bases and V 1 base, and 11 bases lay outside the gene matches. CDR1 is DFQATT and CDR2 is SNEGSKA in the germline V gene (reference sequence). The CDR3 is 17 amino acids. The CDR3 DNA reads TGCAGTGCTAGAGCGCCCGGGACAGGGGGCCTAATGTCACCCCTCCACTTT. Amino acids: CSARAPGTGGLMSPLHF.

There are a few counts of this clonotype. A much larger clone lies one base from this, so it may be a read error. The gene calls are TRBV12-3 or TRBV12-4 and TRBJ2-5; D call uncertain. This CDR3 is built from 12 residues. Trimming cost V 3 bases and J 11 bases, with 13 bases left between them. The CDR3 DNA sequence: TGTGCCAGCAGTTTGGGGATTGGTGGGCAGTACTTC. Encoded protein: CASSLGIGGQYF.

The sample holds many counts of this clonotype. The chain has TRBV20-1 and TRBJ2-1; 13 positions match TRBD2. The CDR3 loop spans 12 amino acids. Looked up from germline, CDR1 is DFQATT and CDR2 is SNEGSKA (reference sequence). J gave up 8 bases and V 5 bases, and 0 bases lay outside the gene matches. CDR3 DNA: TGCAGTGCTGGACTAGCGGGGGATGAGCAGTTCTTC. Translating gives CSAGLAGDEQFF.